The 29 T cell receptor beta chains reported below all come from one sample, sequenced in a study of blood T cells in healthy people across ages. Combining a sample-barcoded 5' primer with a J-beta primer mix, a second PCR ran for roughly 7 to 11 cycles. TCRdb re-called the 5' RACE reads through MiXCR, storing one row per CDR3 protein. The table includes hundreds of thousands of distinct CDR3 sequences, approximately 59% detected once. Sequences were obtained from blood. The receptors derive from a man younger than 40 in good health.

The chain joins TRBV7-2 to TRBJ2-3; the D gene is possibly TRBD2 (5 bases). The germline V gene has CDR1 SGHTA and CDR2 FQGNSA. Trimming took off 2 bases at V and 3 bases at J, with 18 bases between the two ends. The CDR3 sequence is 17 residues long. This CDR3 is CASSLSDLTDLTDTQYF. In nucleotides, the CDR3 is TGTGCCAGCAGCTTATCGGACTTGACCGACTTGACAGATACGCAGTATTTT.

The V and J genes are TRBV6-2 or TRBV6-3 and TRBJ2-5; D may be TRBD2 (6 bases). Germline V gives CDR1 MNHEY, CDR2 SVGEGT. CDR3 length: 14 residues. V shed 2 bases and J shed 5 bases, with 12 bases lying between them. DNA of the CDR3: TGTGCCAGCAGTTACCGGGGGAATGGCGAGACCCAGTACTTC. This sequence encodes CASSYRGNGETQYF.

This chain uses TRBV15 with TRBJ2-5; D possibly matches TRBD1 or TRBD2 (5 bases each). CDR1 LNHNV and CDR2 YYDKDF come from the germline V gene (reference sequence). The CDR3 is 15 amino acids. The V end was cut by 0 bases, the J end by 1 base, with 9 bases between. CDR3 sequence (DNA): TGTGCCACCAGCAGAGATCGGGGACCCCAAGAGACCCAGTACTTC. Protein: CATSRDRGPQETQYF.

This clonotype showed up many times. In nucleotides, the CDR3 is TGCGCCAGCAGCCCGACCGGGGGGTCGAGTGAAGCTTTCTTT. Translated: CASSPTGGSSEAFF. V usage is TRBV5-1 and J usage is TRBJ1-1, with a tentative D call TRBD1 (5 bases). Germline assignment: CDR1 SGHRS and CDR2 YFSETQ. The CDR3 is made up of 14 amino acids. V dropped 4 bases and J dropped 7 bases, with 17 bases sitting between them.

This clonotype has a handful of counts. CDR3 nucleotides: TGCAGCGTTGAAACGGCTGGGCAGGGGGACGACAGGGCCAAAAACATTCAGTACTTC. It is translated as CSVETAGQGDDRAKNIQYF. The V and J genes are TRBV29-1 and TRBJ2-4, with 7 bases aligning to TRBD1. The CDR3 has 19 amino acids. V shed 2 bases and J 1 base; nucleotides not matched to a gene: 17. Germline V gene data show CDR1 as SQVTM and CDR2 as ANQGSEA.

The chain recombines TRBV27 with TRBJ1-2; D might be TRBD1 (6 bases). This CDR3 region has 14 residues. The germline V and J ends were trimmed by 7 bases and 8 bases, with 20 bases remaining between them. Germline V CDR1 and CDR2: MNHEY, SMNVEV (reference sequence). CDR3: CASTSPAGQGGYTF. The CDR3 nucleotides are TGTGCCAGCACCTCCCCGGCGGGGCAGGGGGGCTACACCTTC.

The chain carries TRBV29-1 and TRBJ2-2; 9 nucleotides align to TRBD1. The CDR3 runs 15 residues. J was trimmed by 6 bases and V by 4 bases; bases with no gene match: 9. Germline CDR1 is SQVTM and CDR2 is ANQGSEA. CDR3 DNA: TGCAGCGTTGTATTTACAGGGGGCACCTCCGGGGAGCTGTTTTTT. It codes for CSVVFTGGTSGELFF.

The rearrangement links TRBV28 to TRBJ2-5, with TRBD2 matching over 10 bases. V dropped 6 bases and J dropped 4; count of bases not matched to a gene: 5. The CDR3 length is 14 residues. Germline CDR1 is MDHEN and CDR2 is SYDVKM. The CDR3 DNA sequence: TGTGCCAGCAGGGACACTAGCGGGGCAGAGACCCAGTACTTC. Encoded protein: CASRDTSGAETQYF. The full variable domain, its missing parts supplied by reference TRBV28 and TRBJ2-5, is DVKVTQSSRYLVKRTGEKVFLECVQDMDHENMFWYRQDPGLGLRLIYFSYDVKMKEKGDIPEGYSVSREKKERFSLILESASTNQTSMYLCASRDTSGAETQYFGPGTRLLVL.

The V call is TRBV7-2, the J call TRBJ1-2; TRBD1 is a possible D gene (5 bases). The CDR3 runs to 15 residues. Trimming left V 1 base short and J 2 bases short, with 11 bases between. Germline-derived CDR1 and CDR2 are SGHTA and FQGNSA. In DNA, the CDR3 is TGTGCCAGCAGCTTAGGATTTCGACAGAACTATGGCTACACCTTC. Translation: CASSLGFRQNYGYTF. Based on the CDR3 plus reference TRBV7-2 and TRBJ1-2, the full variable domain is GAGVSQSPSNKVTEKGKDVELRCDPISGHTALYWYRQSLGQGLEFLIYFQGNSAPDKSGLPSDRFSAERTGGSVSTLTIQRTQQEDSAVYLCASSLGFRQNYGYTFGSGTRLTVV.

The chain combines TRBV3-1 with TRBJ2-7; D ambiguous. The DNA end lines up better with TRBJ2-5; the J call may be wrong. The CDR3 is 13 residues long. Germline V lookup: CDR1 LGHDT, CDR2 YNNKEL (reference sequence). CDR3 in amino acids: CASRLFQQETQYF. The CDR3 bases are TGTGCCAGCAGGCTGTTTCAACAAGAGACCCAGTACTTC.

This rearrangement joins TRBV20-1 to TRBJ2-7, with TRBD1 identical over 11 bases. The J segment lost 0 bases and the V segment lost 3 bases, leaving 4 bases of the junction unmatched. The CDR3 covers 15 residues. The germline V gene has CDR1 DFQATT and CDR2 SNEGSKA (reference sequence). CDR3 coding DNA: TGCAGTGCTAGCGCCGGGACAGGGGGCTCCTACGAGCAGTACTTC. Residues: CSASAGTGGSYEQYF.

The chain couples TRBV12-3 or TRBV12-4 to TRBJ2-4; the D gene is possibly TRBD1 (5 bases). The J call may not be correct, given that the DNA end is closer to TRBJ2-5. The CDR3 totals 14 residues. As DNA, the CDR3 is TGTGCCAGCAGTTCACGACAGAGCCAAGAGACCCAGTACTTC. This encodes CASSSRQSQETQYF.

This clonotype was detected only a few times. The rearrangement uses TRBV7-2 and TRBJ2-1; 9 positions agree with TRBD2. This CDR3 contains 15 residues. V lost 1 base, J lost 10 bases, and 8 bases stayed unmatched. Looked up from germline, CDR1 is SGHTA and CDR2 is FQGNSA. The CDR3 sequence is CASSLEGLAGREQFF. The CDR3 DNA sequence: TGTGCCAGCAGCTTAGAGGGGCTAGCGGGGAGGGAGCAGTTCTTC.

V gene TRBV5-6 combines with J gene TRBJ2-1; TRBD1 is a possible D gene (6 bases). V was pared by 4 bases and J by 4 bases, with 12 bases between. CDR1 and CDR2 (germline): SGHDT, YYEEEE. The CDR3 loop spans 14 amino acids. CDR3 DNA: TGTGCCAGCAGCGTGCTGGACAGATACAATGAGCAGTTCTTC. Translating gives CASSVLDRYNEQFF.

The sample holds a few counts of this clonotype. The V gene is TRBV4-2, the J gene TRBJ2-1, with 16 bases that match TRBD2. This CDR3 spans 21 amino acids. Germline values: CDR1 LGHNA, CDR2 YNFKEQ. Trimming cost V 1 base and J 3 bases; bases outside gene matches: 12. CDR3 coding DNA: TGTGCCAGCAGCCAAGGCCTCGGGACTAGCGGGGGGGATTCCCGCTACAATGAGCAGTTCTTC. Its translation is CASSQGLGTSGGDSRYNEQFF.

On this clonotype: A junction end diverges from the germline sequence, so it may reflect a read error. The V gene is TRBV6-5, the J gene TRBJ2-4, with 7 bases matching TRBD1. The J call is uncertain, as TRBJ2-7 better fits the DNA end. Per germline, CDR1 MNHEY and CDR2 SVGAGI. This CDR3 is 18 amino acids long. CDR3 residues: CASSSLPLQAGTVGEQYF. The CDR3, as DNA: TGTGCTAGCAGTTCCCTCCCATTACAGGCCGGGACAGTGGGCGAGCAGTACTTC.

CDR3 bases: TGTGCCAGCTCACCAGCCGAGGGCAGCTACGAGCAGTACTTC. This encodes CASSPAEGSYEQYF. The genes are TRBV18 and TRBJ2-7; maybe TRBD2 (5 bases). Trimming took 2 bases from V and 3 from J, leaving 11 bases between them. Germline V lookup: CDR1 KGHSH, CDR2 LQKENI. The CDR3 loop spans 14 amino acids.

This clonotype was found a few times. J is TRBJ2-1 and V is TRBV4-3; a weak D match, TRBD2 (6 bases). The V and J ends lost 0 bases and 4 bases respectively, with 7 bases between them. The V gene's germline CDR1 is LGHNA and CDR2 YSLEER. CDR3 length: 14 amino acids. CDR3 protein: CASSQDGGYNEQFF. CDR3 sequence (DNA): TGCGCCAGCAGCCAAGACGGGGGTTACAATGAGCAGTTCTTC.

J is TRBJ1-2 and V is TRBV29-1; D may be TRBD1 (6 bases). V was shortened by 4 bases and J by 2 bases, with 11 bases between the two germline ends. The CDR3 spans 13 residues. Germline CDR1 SQVTM, CDR2 ANQGSEA. In DNA form, the CDR3 reads TGCAGCGTTGCCTGGGGGCCGAACTATGGCTACACCTTC. This gives the protein CSVAWGPNYGYTF.

The CDR3 reads CASSEGGTGNTEAFF. The CDR3 DNA reads TGTGCCAGCAGTGAAGGCGGGACAGGGAACACTGAAGCTTTCTTT. J is TRBJ1-1 and V is TRBV2, with TRBD1 identical over 8 bases. Germline CDR1 SNHLY, CDR2 FYNNEI. The CDR3 totals 15 residues. With V trimmed by 1 base and J by 1 base, 2 bases remained unmatched.

A few counts support this clonotype. The gene calls are TRBV3-1 and TRBJ2-4; 9 bases are a match to TRBD1. This CDR3 spans 14 amino acids. In germline, CDR1 is LGHDT, CDR2 YNNKEL (reference sequence). V was pared by 2 bases and J by 8 bases, with 4 bases of the junction left unmatched. As DNA, the CDR3 is TGTGCCAGCAGCCAAACAGGGGGCGCAGACATTCAGTACTTC. Encoded protein: CASSQTGGADIQYF. Combining the CDR3 with reference TRBV3-1 and TRBJ2-4 gives the whole variable domain DTAVSQTPKYLVTQMGNDKSIKCEQNLGHDTMYWYKQDSKKFLKIMFSYNNKELIINETVPNRFSPKSPDKAHLNLHINSLELGDSAVYFCASSQTGGADIQYFGAGTRLSVL.

The chain is built from TRBV28 and TRBJ2-4; 8 bases align to TRBD2. This CDR3 comprises 16 residues. Germline loops: CDR1 MDHEN, CDR2 SYDVKM. J was trimmed by 7 bases and V by 5 bases; bases with no gene match: 13. In DNA, the CDR3 is TGTGCCAGCAGTCACCCGGGAGGGGGAGGGAGGAACATTCAGTACTTC. Protein: CASSHPGGGGRNIQYF.

J is TRBJ2-4 and V is TRBV10-3, with D possibly matching TRBD2 (5 bases). V lost 0 bases and J 13 bases, leaving 19 bases between the germline ends. Germline values: CDR1 ENHRY, CDR2 SYGVKD. This CDR3 spans 15 amino acids. CDR3 bases: TGTGCCATCAGTGAGTCGGGTCGGAGAGCGGAAGAGCAGTACTTC. Its translation is CAISESGRRAEEQYF.

There are a few counts of this clonotype. This chain connects TRBV7-9 to TRBJ1-2, with TRBD1 matching 9 bases. The CDR3 extends over 15 amino acids. Germline loops: CDR1 SEHNR, CDR2 FQNEAQ (reference sequence). With 3 bases clipped from V and 2 bases from J, the junction kept 4 bases outside the gene matches. CDR3: CASSFQQGANYGYTF. The CDR3 nucleotides are TGTGCCAGCAGCTTTCAACAGGGGGCCAACTATGGCTACACCTTC.

This chain links TRBV7-6 with TRBJ2-1; D is ambiguous. The J call may be wrong; the DNA end is better matched by TRBJ2-7. Looked up from germline, CDR1 is SGHVS and CDR2 is FNYEAQ. This CDR3 is built from 14 residues. The CDR3 protein is CASSLEGSPYEQYF. The CDR3, as DNA: TGTGCCAGCAGCTTAGAAGGGTCCCCCTACGAGCAGTACTTC.

The chain has TRBV12-5 and TRBJ2-1; D may be TRBD1 or TRBD2 (6 bases each). The V gene's germline CDR1 is LGHNT and CDR2 FRNRAP. The CDR3 loop spans 17 amino acids. V was cut by 5 bases and J by 0 bases, with 17 bases left in between. The CDR3 is CASGPRGGWTSYNEQFF. The CDR3 nucleotides read TGTGCTAGTGGTCCCCGAGGGGGGTGGACCTCCTACAATGAGCAGTTCTTC.

The chain employs TRBV9 and TRBJ2-7; the D is unclear. Trimming cost V 3 bases and J 5 bases, with 15 bases left between them. Germline V gene data show CDR1 as SGDLS and CDR2 as YYNGEE. The CDR3 covers 14 residues. The CDR3 here is CASSETQFSDEQYF. The CDR3 DNA sequence: TGTGCCAGCAGCGAAACACAATTTTCCGACGAGCAGTACTTC.

This clonotype was detected a few times. The chain combines TRBV20-1 with TRBJ2-3; D unclear. The V gene lost 4 bases and the J gene lost 2 bases, with 13 bases spanning the gap. In germline, CDR1 is DFQATT, CDR2 SNEGSKA (reference sequence). The CDR3 length is 14 residues. The CDR3 is CSAKVPVATDTQYF. As DNA, the CDR3 is TGCAGTGCTAAGGTCCCGGTAGCCACAGATACGCAGTATTTT.

The chain employs TRBV3-1 and TRBJ1-3; the D gene is possibly TRBD1 (6 bases). Germline V lookup: CDR1 LGHDT, CDR2 YNNKEL (reference sequence). The CDR3 sequence is 17 residues long. V lost 4 bases, J lost 0 bases, and 16 bases lay in between. The DNA for the CDR3 is TGTGCCAGCAGCCCCCCCCGGGCAGGGGCCTCTGGAAACACCATATATTTT. Translating gives CASSPPRAGASGNTIYF.